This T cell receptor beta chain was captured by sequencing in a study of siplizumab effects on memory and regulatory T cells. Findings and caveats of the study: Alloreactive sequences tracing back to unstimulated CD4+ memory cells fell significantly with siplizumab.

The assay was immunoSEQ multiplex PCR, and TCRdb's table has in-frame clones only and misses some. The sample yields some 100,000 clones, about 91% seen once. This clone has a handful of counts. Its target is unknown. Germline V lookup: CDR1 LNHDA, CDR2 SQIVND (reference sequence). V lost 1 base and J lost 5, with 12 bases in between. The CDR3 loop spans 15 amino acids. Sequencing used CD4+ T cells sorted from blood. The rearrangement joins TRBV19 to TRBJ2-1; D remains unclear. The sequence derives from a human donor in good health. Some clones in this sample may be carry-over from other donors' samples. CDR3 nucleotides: TGTGCCAGTAGTATAGCTCGCGACAACAACAATGAGCAGTTCTTC. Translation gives CASSIARDNNNEQFF.